Listed below are T cell receptor beta chains from one sample, sequenced in a study of regulatory T cells in long-lasting Graves disease. Via MiXCR, TCRdb re-called the multiplex PCR reads, giving one row per CDR3 protein. The repertoire consists of some 460,000 distinct CDR3 sequences, with around 15% occurring once and the leading ten covering roughly an eighth. The same data also went into a second study, on T cells in Graves' hyperthyroidism and ophthalmopathy.

The specimen comprised peripheral blood mononuclear cells (PBMCs), sampled at new diagnosis, from a patient treated with antithyroid drugs. The receptors come from a man aged 35 to 55 with Graves disease. The CDR3 runs from the conserved cysteine through the conserved F or W. Each record gives: J gene, D gene, clone size, V gene, CDR3 DNA, CDR3 protein. A D gene is named only where the DNA matches it firmly. Some rows mark clone size as missing; the rest say once, few, many or name a class of expanded clone.

J gene: TRBJ2-1; D gene: NA; clone size: many; V gene: TRBV11-3; CDR3 DNA: TGTGCCAGCAGCTCGCCGGGACGCTCGGTGGGTGAGCAGTTCTTC; CDR3 protein: CASSSPGRSVGEQFF
J gene: TRBJ2-1; D gene: TRBD2; clone size: few; V gene: TRBV14; CDR3 DNA: TGTGCCAGCAGCCAACTGGCGGGAGGGGTGTCCTACAATGAGCAGTTCTTC; CDR3 protein: CASSQLAGGVSYNEQFF
J gene: TRBJ2-5; D gene: NA; clone size: many; V gene: TRBV28; CDR3 DNA: TGTGCCAGCAGTCCGGCCCAAATTGAGAAGACCCAGTACTTC; CDR3 protein: CASSPAQIEKTQYF
J gene: TRBJ1-2; D gene: NA; clone size: many; V gene: TRBV20-1; CDR3 DNA: TGCAGTGCTAGTCTGGGGGCGCTGGGCTATGGCTACACCTTC; CDR3 protein: CSASLGALGYGYTF
J gene: TRBJ2-1; D gene: NA; clone size: NA; V gene: TRBV2; CDR3 DNA: TGTGCCAGCATTCCGGGACGGGGCGACAATGAGCAGTTCTTC; CDR3 protein: CASIPGRGDNEQFF
J gene: TRBJ1-1; D gene: TRBD1; clone size: few; V gene: TRBV7-2; CDR3 DNA: TGTGCCAGCAGCTCACAAGACAGGGGGCGCACTGAAGCTTTCTTT; CDR3 protein: CASSSQDRGRTEAFF
J gene: TRBJ2-1; D gene: TRBD2; clone size: many; V gene: TRBV28; CDR3 DNA: TGTGCCAGCAGTTTTTTGGGACTAGCGGGAGGACGCCATGAGCAGTTCTTC; CDR3 protein: CASSFLGLAGGRHEQFF
J gene: TRBJ1-5; D gene: TRBD1; clone size: many; V gene: TRBV6-1; CDR3 DNA: TGTGCCAGCCATACGGACAGGTATAAGCCCCAGCATTTT; CDR3 protein: CASHTDRYKPQHF
J gene: TRBJ2-6; D gene: NA; clone size: few; V gene: TRBV3-1; CDR3 DNA: TGTGCCAGCAGCCAATTCTCTGGGGCTGGGGCCAACGTCCTGACTTTC; CDR3 protein: CASSQFSGAGANVLTF
J gene: TRBJ2-2; D gene: NA; clone size: few; V gene: TRBV19; CDR3 DNA: TGTGCCAGTAGACTACAGGGGAGGGACACCGGGGAGCTGTTTTTT; CDR3 protein: CASRLQGRDTGELFF
J gene: TRBJ1-5; D gene: NA; clone size: NA; V gene: TRBV27; CDR3 DNA: TGTGCCAGCAGTTCAACAGGACCTTTTAGCAATCAGCCCCAGCATTTT; CDR3 protein: CASSSTGPFSNQPQHF